A selection of T cell receptor beta chains follows, all from one sample in a study of T cells in localized non-small cell lung cancer. The method was immunoSEQ multiplex PCR; TCRdb's version includes in-frame clones alone and lacks a portion of them. The sample lists over 1,400 clones, approximately 30% seen once, with roughly 7.9% in the top ten. The sequencing used lung tumor tissue, collected before any cancer treatment. These receptors all stem from a male donor older than 55 with stage II lung adenocarcinoma. Each CDR3 is given with its conserved first and last residue. The D gene is left open where the match is weak. Only some rows state a clone size, as once, few, many or a class for expanded clones.

J gene: TRBJ1-5
D gene: TRBD1
V gene: TRBV18
clone size: few
CDR3 DNA: TGTGCCAGCTCACGGAGGACAGGGGAGATGGTGAGCAATCAGCCCCAGCATTTT
CDR3 protein: CASSRRTGEMVSNQPQHF

J gene: TRBJ1-5
D gene: TRBD1
V gene: TRBV6-8
clone size: -
CDR3 DNA: TGTGCCAGCAGTTACTCAGCAGGGGGCCTCGGTCAGCCCCAGCATTTT
CDR3 protein: CASSYSAGGLGQPQHF

J gene: TRBJ1-1
D gene: -
V gene: TRBV6-8
clone size: -
CDR3 DNA: TGTGCCAGCAGGGACAGCGGGCGTGGGGCCACTGAAGCTTTCTTT
CDR3 protein: CASRDSGRGATEAFF

J gene: TRBJ1-1
D gene: TRBD1
V gene: TRBV23-1
clone size: -
CDR3 DNA: TGCGCCAGCAGCTCATCACAGGGGGCGTCAGCTTTCTTT
CDR3 protein: CASSSSQGASAFF

J gene: TRBJ1-2
D gene: TRBD1
V gene: TRBV11-3
clone size: -
CDR3 DNA: TGTGCCAGCAGCCCCGGACAGGGACTCTATGGCTACACCTTC
CDR3 protein: CASSPGQGLYGYTF

J gene: TRBJ2-1
D gene: TRBD1
V gene: TRBV18
clone size: -
CDR3 DNA: TGTGCCAGCCGGACAGGGGGGTCCTCCTACAATGAGCAGTTCTTC
CDR3 protein: CASRTGGSSYNEQFF

J gene: TRBJ2-5
D gene: TRBD2
V gene: TRBV11-3
clone size: medium-sized
CDR3 DNA: TGTGCCAGCAGTCCAGCGGGAGGCCCCAGAACCCAGTACTTC
CDR3 protein: CASSPAGGPRTQYF

J gene: TRBJ2-5
D gene: TRBD2
V gene: TRBV11-3
clone size: -
CDR3 DNA: TGTGCCAGCAGCTTCCAGCGGGGCCAAGAGACCCAGTACTTC
CDR3 protein: CASSFQRGQETQYF

J gene: TRBJ1-1
D gene: -
V gene: TRBV7-8
clone size: few
CDR3 DNA: TGTGCCAGCAGCTCCGACCCCGGGACTGAAGCTTTCTTT
CDR3 protein: CASSSDPGTEAFF

J gene: TRBJ2-3
D gene: -
V gene: TRBV18
clone size: few
CDR3 DNA: TGTGCCAGCTCCCCCGACACAGATACGCAGTATTTT
CDR3 protein: CASSPDTDTQYF

J gene: TRBJ1-2
D gene: -
V gene: TRBV6-7
clone size: -
CDR3 DNA: TGTGCCAGCAGTTACATGGGGGACTATGGCTACACCTTC
CDR3 protein: CASSYMGDYGYTF

J gene: TRBJ2-3
D gene: -
V gene: TRBV25-1
clone size: -
CDR3 DNA: TGTGCCAGCAGTGAATTAAGAGCCGGAGGGGGAGATACGCAGTATTTT
CDR3 protein: CASSELRAGGGDTQYF

J gene: TRBJ2-5
D gene: -
V gene: TRBV9
clone size: -
CDR3 DNA: TGTGCCAGCCTCGGGACCGGGACGTCCCAGTACTTC
CDR3 protein: CASLGTGTSQYF

J gene: TRBJ2-2
D gene: -
V gene: TRBV11-3
clone size: -
CDR3 DNA: TGTGCCAGCAGCTTAATTGGGGCGGAAGGGGAGCTGTTTTTT
CDR3 protein: CASSLIGAEGELFF

J gene: TRBJ1-2
D gene: -
V gene: TRBV19
clone size: -
CDR3 DNA: TGTGCCAGTAGCCCCTCCGGAACCTCGAAATTAAACTATGGCTACACCTTC
CDR3 protein: CASSPSGTSKLNYGYTF

J gene: TRBJ1-2
D gene: -
V gene: TRBV6-8
clone size: few
CDR3 DNA: TGTGCCAGCATAAGGGACGAATTTAGCTACACCTTC
CDR3 protein: CASIRDEFSYTF

J gene: TRBJ2-7
D gene: TRBD2
V gene: TRBV6-8
clone size: few
CDR3 DNA: TGTGCCAGCAGTGTTCTAGCGGTGAGCTCCTACGAGCAGTACTTC
CDR3 protein: CASSVLAVSSYEQYF

J gene: TRBJ2-7
D gene: TRBD1
V gene: TRBV11-3
clone size: medium-sized
CDR3 DNA: TGTGCCAGCAGCTTAGACAGGGGGCACGGCGAGCAGTACTTC
CDR3 protein: CASSLDRGHGEQYF

J gene: TRBJ1-2
D gene: -
V gene: TRBV11-3
clone size: medium-sized
CDR3 DNA: TGTGCCAGCAGCTCCACAGTGGGAGCTAACTATGGCTACACCTTC
CDR3 protein: CASSSTVGANYGYTF

J gene: TRBJ2-4
D gene: -
V gene: TRBV6-9
clone size: -
CDR3 DNA: TGTGCCAGCAGTTACTTGGGGGATCAGTACTTC
CDR3 protein: CASSYLGDQYF

J gene: TRBJ2-1
D gene: -
V gene: TRBV29-1
clone size: -
CDR3 DNA: TGCTGCGTACGGGCCGACTCCGGGTTGCAGTTCTTC
CDR3 protein: CCVRADSGLQFF

J gene: TRBJ2-1
D gene: -
V gene: TRBV28
clone size: -
CDR3 DNA: TGTGCCAGCAGTAACCCCGCTTTAAATGAGCAGTTCTTC
CDR3 protein: CASSNPALNEQFF

J gene: TRBJ2-5
D gene: -
V gene: TRBV30
clone size: few
CDR3 DNA: TGTGCCTCTACAGGGTTAACCCAAGAGACCCAGTACTTC
CDR3 protein: CASTGLTQETQYF

J gene: TRBJ1-5
D gene: TRBD1
V gene: TRBV6-8
clone size: medium-sized
CDR3 DNA: TGTGCCAGCAGTTCTATCTGGGACAGGGGGAATCAGCCCCAGCATTTT
CDR3 protein: CASSSIWDRGNQPQHF

J gene: TRBJ1-2
D gene: -
V gene: TRBV11-3
clone size: -
CDR3 DNA: TGTGCCAGCAGTTCCTCGGGGGGCGGCTATGGCTACACCTTC
CDR3 protein: CASSSSGGGYGYTF

J gene: TRBJ2-2
D gene: -
V gene: TRBV14
clone size: -
CDR3 DNA: TGTGCCAGCAGCCAAGTAGTAATGGGGGGCCGGAACACCGGGGAGCTGTTTTTT
CDR3 protein: CASSQVVMGGRNTGELFF

J gene: TRBJ1-5
D gene: -
V gene: TRBV2
clone size: -
CDR3 DNA: TGTGCCAGCAGCTACCCGCGGGACGGGTTCAATCAGCCCCAGCATTTT
CDR3 protein: CASSYPRDGFNQPQHF

J gene: TRBJ2-5
D gene: TRBD2
V gene: TRBV29-1
clone size: -
CDR3 DNA: TGCAGCGTTGATGCTGCGGGAGGGGGAGAGACCCAGTACTTC
CDR3 protein: CSVDAAGGGETQYF

J gene: TRBJ2-7
D gene: -
V gene: TRBV9
clone size: few
CDR3 DNA: TGTGCCAGCAGCCCCGGGACAAGTCGGGTGCAGTACTTC
CDR3 protein: CASSPGTSRVQYF

J gene: TRBJ1-5
D gene: -
V gene: TRBV6-8
clone size: large
CDR3 DNA: TGTGCCAGCAGTTACGGGGAGGGAGGACAGCCCCAGCATTTT
CDR3 protein: CASSYGEGGQPQHF

J gene: TRBJ2-5
D gene: TRBD2
V gene: TRBV5-1
clone size: once
CDR3 DNA: TGCGCCAGCAGCTTGGCCGTGACTAGCGGCCCTAGGGCGTGGCAAGAGACCCAGTACTTC
CDR3 protein: CASSLAVTSGPRAWQETQYF

J gene: TRBJ2-6
D gene: -
V gene: TRBV7-5
clone size: -
CDR3 DNA: TGTGCCAGCAGCCGACAGGGGGCTGGGGCCAACGTCCTGACTTTC
CDR3 protein: CASSRQGAGANVLTF

J gene: TRBJ2-2
D gene: -
V gene: TRBV11-3
clone size: few
CDR3 DNA: TGTGCCAGCAGCTCCACCGCGGGGAGCCGCTACACCGGGGAGCTGTTTTTT
CDR3 protein: CASSSTAGSRYTGELFF

J gene: TRBJ1-1
D gene: -
V gene: TRBV28
clone size: few
CDR3 DNA: TGTGCCAGCAGTTCTCCGCCGGGGACCTACACTGAAGCTTTCTTT
CDR3 protein: CASSSPPGTYTEAFF

J gene: TRBJ2-1
D gene: TRBD2
V gene: TRBV11-3
clone size: -
CDR3 DNA: TGTGCCAGCAGCTTGGGTAGCGGGGCCGACTCCTACAATGAGCAGTTCTTC
CDR3 protein: CASSLGSGADSYNEQFF

J gene: TRBJ1-2
D gene: TRBD1
V gene: TRBV18
clone size: -
CDR3 DNA: TGTGCCAGCTCACCCACCGGGACAGGGGATGGCTACACCTTC
CDR3 protein: CASSPTGTGDGYTF

J gene: TRBJ1-1
D gene: -
V gene: TRBV14
clone size: few
CDR3 DNA: TGTGCCAGCAGCCAATTTTCAGGATGGGACACTGAAGCTTTCTTT
CDR3 protein: CASSQFSGWDTEAFF

J gene: TRBJ2-1
D gene: TRBD2
V gene: TRBV18
clone size: -
CDR3 DNA: TGTGCCAGCTCACCAAGTTTAGCGGGAGGGCGCGATGAGCAGTTCTTC
CDR3 protein: CASSPSLAGGRDEQFF

J gene: TRBJ1-1
D gene: -
V gene: TRBV10-2
clone size: -
CDR3 DNA: TGCGCCAGCAGTTCCTCCGGACAGAGAGAAGCTTTCTTT
CDR3 protein: CASSSSGQREAFF

J gene: TRBJ1-1
D gene: TRBD1
V gene: TRBV6-8
clone size: few
CDR3 DNA: TGTGCCAGCAGTTACCATTACAGGGGTACGAACACTGAAGCTTTCTTT
CDR3 protein: CASSYHYRGTNTEAFF

J gene: TRBJ2-2
D gene: TRBD1
V gene: TRBV5-1
clone size: -
CDR3 DNA: TGCGCCAGCAGCTCCGGACAGGGCAGCACCGGGGAGCTGTTTTTT
CDR3 protein: CASSSGQGSTGELFF

J gene: TRBJ1-2
D gene: -
V gene: TRBV11-3
clone size: -
CDR3 DNA: TGTGCCAGCAGCTTAGTGGGGACACTCAGGGGAGGCTACACCTTC
CDR3 protein: CASSLVGTLRGGYTF

J gene: TRBJ1-1
D gene: TRBD1
V gene: TRBV5-1
clone size: -
CDR3 DNA: TGCGCCAGCAGCTTGGGGGCAGGGGGCAAGCCTGAAGCTTTCTTT
CDR3 protein: CASSLGAGGKPEAFF

J gene: TRBJ2-1
D gene: TRBD2
V gene: TRBV15
clone size: -
CDR3 DNA: TGTGCCACCAGCGGAAGACTAGCGGGAGAGGGGAACAATGAGCAGTTCTTC
CDR3 protein: CATSGRLAGEGNNEQFF

J gene: TRBJ2-2
D gene: -
V gene: TRBV19
clone size: -
CDR3 DNA: TGTGGCTCGACGGACCCGAACACCGGGGAGCTGTTTTTT
CDR3 protein: CGSTDPNTGELFF

J gene: TRBJ2-1
D gene: TRBD2
V gene: TRBV29-1
clone size: -
CDR3 DNA: TGCAGCGTTGCGACTAGCGGGTACAATGAGCAGTTCTTC
CDR3 protein: CSVATSGYNEQFF